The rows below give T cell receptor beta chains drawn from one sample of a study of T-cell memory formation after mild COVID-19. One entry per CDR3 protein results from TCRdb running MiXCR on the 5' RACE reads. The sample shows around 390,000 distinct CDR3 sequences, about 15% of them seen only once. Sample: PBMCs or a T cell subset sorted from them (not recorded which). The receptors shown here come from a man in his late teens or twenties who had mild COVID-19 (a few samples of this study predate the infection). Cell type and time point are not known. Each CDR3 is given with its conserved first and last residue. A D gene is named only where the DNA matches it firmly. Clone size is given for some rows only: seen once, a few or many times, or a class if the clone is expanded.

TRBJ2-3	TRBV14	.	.	CASSQDHLSDTQYF	TGTGCCAGCAGCCAAGACCACCTCAGCGATACGCAGTATTTT
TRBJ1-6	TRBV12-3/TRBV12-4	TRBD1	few	CASSPTGNNSPLHF	TGTGCCAGCAGTCCGACAGGGAATAATTCACCCCTCCACTTT
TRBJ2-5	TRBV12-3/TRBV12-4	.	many	CASGLDQETQYF	TGTGCCAGCGGGCTAGACCAAGAGACCCAGTACTTC
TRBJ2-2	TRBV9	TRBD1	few	CASSARQGEGELFF	TGTGCCAGCAGCGCTCGACAGGGCGAGGGGGAGCTGTTTTTT
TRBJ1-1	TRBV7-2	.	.	CASRGGMNTEAFF	TGTGCCAGCAGAGGGGGGATGAACACTGAAGCTTTCTTT
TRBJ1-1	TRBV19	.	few	CASNIQGTEAFF	TGTGCCAGTAATATACAGGGCACTGAAGCTTTCTTT
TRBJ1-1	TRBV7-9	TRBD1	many	CASSSFATGDTEAFF	TGTGCCAGCAGCTCATTTGCTACAGGGGACACTGAAGCTTTCTTT
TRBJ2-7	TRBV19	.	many	CATQDTNGYEQYF	TGTGCCACCCAAGACACCAACGGCTACGAGCAGTACTTC
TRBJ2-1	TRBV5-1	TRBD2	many	CASSLETSGNEQFF	TGCGCCAGCAGCTTGGAGACTAGCGGCAATGAGCAGTTCTTC
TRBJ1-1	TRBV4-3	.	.	CASSQAHGYTEAFF	TGCGCCAGCAGCCAAGCCCACGGCTACACTGAAGCTTTCTTT
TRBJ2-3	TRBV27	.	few	CASSLRTYTDTQYF	TGTGCCAGCAGTTTAAGGACTTACACAGATACGCAGTATTTT
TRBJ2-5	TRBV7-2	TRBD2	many	CASSFGDYETQYF	TGTGCCAGCAGCTTCGGGGACTACGAGACCCAGTACTTC
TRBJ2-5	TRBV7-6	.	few	CASSLSIEETQYF	TGTGCCAGCAGCTTATCAATCGAAGAGACCCAGTACTTC
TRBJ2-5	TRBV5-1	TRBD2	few	CASSLVGLAGPETQYF	TGCGCCAGCAGCTTGGTGGGACTAGCGGGGCCAGAGACCCAGTACTTC
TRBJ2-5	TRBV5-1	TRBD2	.	CASRAAGGIQETQYF	TGCGCCAGCCGGGCGGCGGGGGGGATCCAAGAGACCCAGTACTTC
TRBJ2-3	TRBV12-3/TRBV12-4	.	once	CASSWDTQGDTQYF	TGTGCCAGCAGTTGGGACACTCAAGGGGATACGCAGTATTTT
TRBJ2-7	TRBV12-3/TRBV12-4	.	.	CASSLGGTGPEQYF	TGTGCCAGCAGCCTTGGCGGGACCGGGCCCGAGCAGTACTTC
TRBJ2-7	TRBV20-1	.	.	CSAVAVWDEQYF	TGCAGTGCGGTAGCGGTCTGGGACGAGCAGTACTTC
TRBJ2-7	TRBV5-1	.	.	CASSLKDNEQYF	TGCGCCAGCAGCTTGAAGGACAACGAGCAGTACTTC
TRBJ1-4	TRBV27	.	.	CASSLSAWEKLFF	TGTGCCAGCAGTTTATCGGCTTGGGAAAAACTGTTTTTT
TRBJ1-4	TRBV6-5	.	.	CASSYWKGFATNEKLFF	TGTGCCAGCAGTTATTGGAAAGGCTTCGCAACTAATGAAAAACTGTTTTTT
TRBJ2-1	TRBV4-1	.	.	CASSQRPGAHEQFF	TGCGCCAGCAGCCAGCGCCCGGGGGCACATGAGCAGTTCTTC